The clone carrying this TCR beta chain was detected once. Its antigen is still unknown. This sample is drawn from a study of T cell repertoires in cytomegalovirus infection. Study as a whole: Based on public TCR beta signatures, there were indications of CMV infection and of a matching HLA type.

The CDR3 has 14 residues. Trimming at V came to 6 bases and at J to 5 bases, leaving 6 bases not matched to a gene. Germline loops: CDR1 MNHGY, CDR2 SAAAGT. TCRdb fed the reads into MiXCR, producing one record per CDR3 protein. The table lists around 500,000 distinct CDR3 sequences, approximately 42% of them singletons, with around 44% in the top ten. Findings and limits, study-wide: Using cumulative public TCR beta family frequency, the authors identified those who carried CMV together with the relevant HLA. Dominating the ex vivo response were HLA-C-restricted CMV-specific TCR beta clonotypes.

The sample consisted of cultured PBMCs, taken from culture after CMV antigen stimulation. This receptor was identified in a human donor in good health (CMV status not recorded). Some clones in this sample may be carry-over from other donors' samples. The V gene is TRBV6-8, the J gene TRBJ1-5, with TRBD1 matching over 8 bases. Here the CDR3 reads CASSRTGYYQPQHF. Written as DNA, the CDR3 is TGTGCCAGCAGCCGGACAGGGTACTATCAGCCCCAGCATTTT.